The 11 T cell receptor beta chains given below trace back to one sample, sequenced in a study of blood T cell repertoires in COVID-19. Sequenced by immunoSEQ multiplex PCR; TCRdb stores in-frame clones only, minus some. The repertoire holds roughly 190,000 clones, 80% to 90% seen once, with roughly 9.8% in the top ten. Sequencing was carried out using peripheral blood. Receptor source: a woman in her sixties or seventies with COVID-19, enrolled during active disease.

The CDR3 reads CASSSTGGEGELFF. The CDR3 coding sequence is TGTGCCAGCAGTTCGACAGGGGGCGAGGGGGAGCTGTTTTTT. The V call is TRBV27, the J call TRBJ2-2; TRBD1 matches at 10 bases. CDR1 and CDR2 (germline): MNHEY, SMNVEV (reference sequence). The CDR3 runs to 14 residues. With 4 bases clipped from V and 8 bases from J, the junction kept 4 bases outside the gene matches.

The chain combines TRBV6-6 with TRBJ1-1; D gene uncertain. The germline V gene has CDR1 MNHNY and CDR2 SVGAGI (reference sequence). Trimming left V 6 bases short and J 2 bases short, with 10 bases between. This CDR3 spans 13 amino acids. Written as DNA, the CDR3 is TGTGCCAGCAGGGGCCGGATTAACACTGAAGCTTTCTTT. It is translated as CASRGRINTEAFF.

The chain couples TRBV7-9 to TRBJ2-7; unclear D gene. The V gene's germline CDR1 is SEHNR and CDR2 FQNEAQ (reference sequence). The germline V and J ends were trimmed by 4 bases and 2 bases, with 6 bases remaining between them. The CDR3 has 12 residues. The CDR3 protein is CASSSYTYEQYF. As DNA, the CDR3 is TGTGCCAGCAGCTCGTACACCTACGAGCAGTACTTC.

The V call is TRBV28, the J call TRBJ1-6; 8 nucleotides line up with TRBD1. Per the germline V gene, CDR1 is MDHEN and CDR2 is SYDVKM. J lost 7 bases, V lost 4 bases, and 9 bases had no gene match. The CDR3 totals 16 residues. The CDR3 DNA reads TGTGCCAGCAGTTCCACCAGGGGGCTTGGGAATTCACCCCTCCACTTT. It yields the protein CASSSTRGLGNSPLHF.

The sample holds one count of this clone. The genes are TRBV30 and TRBJ1-6, with unresolved D. Trimming took off 1 base at V and 0 bases at J, with 13 bases between the two ends. Germline V lookup: CDR1 GTSNPN, CDR2 SVGIG (reference sequence). This CDR3 has 17 residues. CDR3 sequence reads: CAWSASLGSSYNSPLHF. CDR3 nucleotides: TGTGCCTGGAGTGCCTCCTTAGGGAGCTCCTATAATTCACCCCTCCACTTT.

This chain links TRBV6-2 or TRBV6-3 with TRBJ1-5; weak D call: TRBD1 (6 bases). Trimming took 2 bases from V and 4 from J, leaving 9 bases between them. CDR1 and CDR2 (germline): MNHEY, SVGEGT. CDR3 length equals 14 residues. The CDR3 sequence: CASSYGGANQPQHF. CDR3 nucleotide sequence: TGTGCCAGCAGTTACGGGGGGGCAAATCAGCCCCAGCATTTT.

The rearrangement joins TRBV24-1 to TRBJ2-2; a possible D gene is TRBD1 (5 bases). Trimming left V 3 bases short and J 0 bases short, with 10 bases between. The CDR3 has 16 amino acids. The germline V gene has CDR1 KGHDR and CDR2 SFDVKD. The CDR3 protein is CATSDTGKSNTGELFF. CDR3 bases: TGTGCCACCAGTGATACAGGAAAATCGAACACCGGGGAGCTGTTTTTT.

The chain links TRBV18 to TRBJ1-5, with D tentatively TRBD1 (6 bases). Germline values: CDR1 KGHSH, CDR2 LQKENI. The germline V and J ends were trimmed by 3 bases and 4 bases, with 7 bases remaining between them. The CDR3 is 13 amino acids. CDR3 in amino acids: CASSPDRNQPQHF. CDR3 nucleotides: TGTGCCAGCTCACCCGACAGGAATCAGCCCCAGCATTTT.

This clone was counted between two and nine times. The chain links TRBV7-3 to TRBJ2-7, with D perhaps matching TRBD1 (6 bases). From germline, CDR1 is SGHTA and CDR2 FQGTGA. V was cut by 4 bases and J by 0 bases, with 19 bases left in between. The CDR3 is 17 amino acids. The CDR3 coding sequence is TGTGCCAGCAGCTACCCGCATACGGGACACCTCTCCTACGAGCAGTACTTC. Translating it yields CASSYPHTGHLSYEQYF.

The chain combines TRBV27 with TRBJ1-5; perhaps TRBD1 as D (5 bases). The CDR3 sequence is 14 residues long. Germline assignment: CDR1 MNHEY and CDR2 SMNVEV (reference sequence). Deletions cut 4 bases from V and 2 bases from J, with 9 bases between. For the CDR3, the DNA is TGTGCCAGCAGTTGGGGCGCTGGCAATCAGCCCCAGCATTTT. Translated, it gives CASSWGAGNQPQHF.

The CDR3 bases are TGTGCCAGCAGCTTGGATCTGGAGACCCAGTACTTC. Translation: CASSLDLETQYF. The V gene is TRBV5-4, the J gene TRBJ2-5; unclear D gene. CDR1 is SGHNT and CDR2 is YYREEE in the germline V gene (reference sequence). Trimming removed 0 bases at V and 5 bases at J, with 5 bases between. The CDR3 has 12 amino acids. Full variable domain (rest looked up from reference TRBV5-4 and TRBJ2-5): ETGVTQSPTHLIKTRGQQVTLRCSSQSGHNTVSWYQQALGQGPQFIFQYYREEENGRGNFPPRFSGLQFPNYSSELNVNALELDDSALYLCASSLDLETQYFGPGTRLLVL.